This T cell receptor (beta chain) was recovered during a study of control samples from healthy donors and cancer patients. The data were produced by immunoSEQ multiplex PCR, yet TCRdb's version contains in-frame clones alone and is incomplete. The profile shows about 140,000 clones, approximately 94% of them singletons. Germline lookup yields CDR1 MGHRA and CDR2 YSYEKL. This CDR3 contains 17 residues. V dropped 3 bases and J dropped 1 base, with 18 bases sitting between them. Material: blood. V is TRBV4-1 and J is TRBJ1-1; tentatively, D is TRBD1 (5 bases). This TCR derives from a man aged 35 to 55 in good health. In nucleotides, the CDR3 is TGCGCCAGCAGCCACTTGGGGCCTGGGGCGAGGAACACTGAAGCTTTCTTT. Amino acids: CASSHLGPGARNTEAFF.